These 7 T cell receptor beta chains share one sample of origin, sequenced in a study of memory CD4+ T cells and cytomegalovirus serostatus. Some clones are missing from TCRdb's copy, which holds only in-frame ones; the method was immunoSEQ multiplex PCR. The repertoire holds roughly 40,000 clones, with around three quarters as singletons. The sort gate was single viable CD3+CD4+CD8-CD45RO+ cells for memory CD4+ T cells. The material sequenced was memory CD4+ T cells from blood. All receptors come from an adult in good health and CMV-seronegative.

The J gene is TRBJ1-4, the V gene TRBV11-3; D uncertain. CDR1 SGHNT and CDR2 YENEEA come from the germline V gene. The CDR3 has 14 residues. V was clipped by 2 bases and J by 8 bases, with 12 bases between them. CDR3 residues: CASSLRGGREKLFF. DNA of the CDR3: TGTGCCAGCAGCTTACGGGGAGGAAGAGAAAAACTGTTTTTT.

The rearrangement joins TRBV19 to TRBJ2-3; 10 bases are a match to TRBD1. Germline V gene lookup returns CDR1 LNHDA and CDR2 SQIVND (reference sequence). The CDR3 runs to 15 residues. Trimming at V came to 6 bases and at J to 10 bases, leaving 13 bases not matched to a gene. The CDR3 protein is CASRRGQGRFWSQYF. The CDR3 nucleotides read TGTGCCAGTAGGCGGGGACAGGGGAGGTTTTGGTCGCAGTATTTT.

This chain uses TRBV6-6 with TRBJ1-1; a weak D match, TRBD1 (5 bases). The germline V and J ends were trimmed by 6 bases and 0 bases, with 8 bases remaining between them. CDR3 length: 13 residues. The germline V gene has CDR1 MNHNY and CDR2 SVGAGI (reference sequence). The DNA for the CDR3 is TGTGCCAGCAGGGGGCGGATGAACACTGAAGCTTTCTTT. It specifies CASRGRMNTEAFF.

In this sample, this clone turned up once. The chain carries TRBV7-8 and TRBJ1-5; D possibly corresponds to TRBD1 (5 bases). The CDR3 runs to 16 residues. Germline-derived CDR1 and CDR2 are SGHVS and FQNEAQ. Trimming pared 4 bases from V and 5 bases from J, leaving 18 bases between. CDR3 sequence reads: CASSSPSAGSDQPQHF. The CDR3, as DNA: TGTGCCAGCAGCTCTCCTTCGGCAGGGTCCGATCAGCCCCAGCATTTT.

This clone was found a few times. The rearrangement links TRBV7-9 to TRBJ1-1; D uncertain. The CDR3 is 15 residues long. Trimming removed 5 bases from V and 0 bases from J, with 13 bases in between. The germline gives CDR1 SEHNR, CDR2 FQNEAQ (reference sequence). The DNA of the CDR3 is TGTGCCAGCAGCCCCGGAGGAAGCTTGAACACTGAAGCTTTCTTT. Its translation: CASSPGGSLNTEAFF.

A single count supports this clone. The V and J genes are TRBV5-1 and TRBJ2-7; 7 positions agree with TRBD2. Germline CDR1 reads SGHRS; CDR2 reads YFSETQ. V was clipped by 0 bases and J by 0 bases; unmatched bases: 6. This CDR3 spans 16 amino acids. The CDR3 DNA follows: TGCGCCAGCAGCTTGGTTGGGGGAGGGCCCTCCTACGAGCAGTACTTC. The encoded protein is CASSLVGGGPSYEQYF.

The chain uses TRBV2 and TRBJ2-5; D perhaps matches TRBD1 (5 bases). The CDR3 is made up of 13 amino acids. Trimming took off 7 bases at V and 1 base at J, with 10 bases between the two ends. Germline values: CDR1 SNHLY, CDR2 FYNNEI. The CDR3: CASTDNFQETQYF. CDR3 sequence (DNA): TGTGCCAGCACGGACAATTTCCAAGAGACCCAGTACTTC.